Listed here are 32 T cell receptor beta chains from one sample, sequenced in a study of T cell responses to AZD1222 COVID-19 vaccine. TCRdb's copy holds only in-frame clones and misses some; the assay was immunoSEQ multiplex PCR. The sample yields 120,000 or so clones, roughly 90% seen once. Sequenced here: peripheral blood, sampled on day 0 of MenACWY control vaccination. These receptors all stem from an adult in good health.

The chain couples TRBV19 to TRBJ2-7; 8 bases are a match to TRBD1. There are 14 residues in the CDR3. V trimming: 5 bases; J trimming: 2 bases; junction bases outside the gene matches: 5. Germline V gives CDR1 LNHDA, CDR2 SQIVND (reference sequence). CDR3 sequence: CASSLTGGPYEQYF. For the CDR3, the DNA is TGTGCCAGTAGTCTAACAGGGGGTCCCTACGAGCAGTACTTC.

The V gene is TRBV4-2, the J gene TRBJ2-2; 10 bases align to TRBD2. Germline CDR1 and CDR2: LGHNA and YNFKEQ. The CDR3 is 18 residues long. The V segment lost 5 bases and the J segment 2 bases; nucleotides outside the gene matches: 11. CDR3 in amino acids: CASSLNPPSGRNTGELFF. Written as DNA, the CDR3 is TGTGCCAGCAGCTTAAATCCTCCTAGCGGGAGAAACACCGGGGAGCTGTTTTTT.

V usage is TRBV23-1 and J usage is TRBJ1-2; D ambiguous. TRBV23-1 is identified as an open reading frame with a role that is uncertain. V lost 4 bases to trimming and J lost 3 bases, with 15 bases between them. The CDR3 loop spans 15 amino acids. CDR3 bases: TGCGCCAGCAGTCCATCCTATATTGGTGACTATGGCTACACCTTC. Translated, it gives CASSPSYIGDYGYTF.

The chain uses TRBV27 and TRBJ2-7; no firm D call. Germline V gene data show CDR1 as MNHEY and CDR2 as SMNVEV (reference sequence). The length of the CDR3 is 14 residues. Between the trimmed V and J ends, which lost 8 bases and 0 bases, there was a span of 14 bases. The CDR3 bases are TGTGCCAGCCGGATGACCCACTCCTCCTACGAGCAGTACTTC. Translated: CASRMTHSSYEQYF.

The CDR3 nucleotides are TGCGCCAGCAGCCAGGGCTGGCGGGGGCCGTCCACAGATACGCAGTATTTT. The encoded protein is CASSQGWRGPSTDTQYF. This chain uses TRBV4-3 with TRBJ2-3; D perhaps matches TRBD2 (7 bases). The germline V and J ends were trimmed by 3 bases and 2 bases, with 18 bases remaining between them. CDR3 length: 17 amino acids. CDR1 and CDR2 (germline): LGHNA, YSLEER.

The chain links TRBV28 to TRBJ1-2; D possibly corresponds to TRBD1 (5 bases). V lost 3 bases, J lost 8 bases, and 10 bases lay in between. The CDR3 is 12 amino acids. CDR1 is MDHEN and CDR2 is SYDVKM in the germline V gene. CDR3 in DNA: TGTGCCAGCAGTTTCAGGGCGGGAGGCTACACCTTC. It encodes CASSFRAGGYTF.

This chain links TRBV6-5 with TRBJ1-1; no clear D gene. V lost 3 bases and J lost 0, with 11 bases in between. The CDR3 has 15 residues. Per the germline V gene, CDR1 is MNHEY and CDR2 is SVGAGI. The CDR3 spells CASSYRRLMNTEAFF. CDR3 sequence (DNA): TGTGCCAGCAGTTATAGACGGCTTATGAACACTGAAGCTTTCTTT.

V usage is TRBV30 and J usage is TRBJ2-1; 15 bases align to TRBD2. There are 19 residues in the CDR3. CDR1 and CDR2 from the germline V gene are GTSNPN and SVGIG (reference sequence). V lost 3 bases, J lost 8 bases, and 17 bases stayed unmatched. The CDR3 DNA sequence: TGTGCCTGGAGGGAGAAGGGACTAGCGGGAGGTCGGAGGATCGATGAGCAGTTCTTC. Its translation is CAWREKGLAGGRRIDEQFF. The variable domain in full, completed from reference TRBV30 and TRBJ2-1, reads SQTIHQWPATLVQPVGSPLSLECTVEGTSNPNLYWYRQAAGRGLQLLFYSVGIGQISSEVPQNLSASRPQDRQFILSSKKLLLSDSGFYLCAWREKGLAGGRRIDEQFFGPGTRLTVL.

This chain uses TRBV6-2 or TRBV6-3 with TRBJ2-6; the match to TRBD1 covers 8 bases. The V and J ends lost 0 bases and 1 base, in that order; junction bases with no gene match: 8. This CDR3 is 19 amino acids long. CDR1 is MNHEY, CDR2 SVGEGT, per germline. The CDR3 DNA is TGTGCCAGCAGTTACTCAACAGGGGGTGTCCTTTCTGGGGCCAACGTCCTGACTTTC. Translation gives CASSYSTGGVLSGANVLTF.

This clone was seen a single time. The CDR3, as DNA: TGTGCCAGCAGCCCAGGACAGGGTTGGAACACTGAAGCTTTCTTT. Translating gives CASSPGQGWNTEAFF. The chain has TRBV4-2 and TRBJ1-1; 8 bases align to TRBD1. The CDR3 runs 15 residues. Trimming removed 4 bases from V and 1 base from J; junction bases left unmatched: 5. CDR1 and CDR2 (germline): LGHNA, YNFKEQ.

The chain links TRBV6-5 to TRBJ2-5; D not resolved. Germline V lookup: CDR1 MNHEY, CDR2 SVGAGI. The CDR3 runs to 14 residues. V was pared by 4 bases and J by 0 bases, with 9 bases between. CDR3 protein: CASSLGRYQETQYF. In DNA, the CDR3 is TGTGCCAGCAGTTTGGGCAGATACCAAGAGACCCAGTACTTC.

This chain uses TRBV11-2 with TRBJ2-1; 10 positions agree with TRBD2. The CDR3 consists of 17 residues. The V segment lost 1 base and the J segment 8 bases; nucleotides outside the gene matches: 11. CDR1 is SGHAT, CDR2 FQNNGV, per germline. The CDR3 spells CASSLGGLAGDPYEQFF. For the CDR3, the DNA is TGTGCCAGCAGCTTAGGAGGTCTAGCGGGAGACCCATATGAGCAGTTCTTC.

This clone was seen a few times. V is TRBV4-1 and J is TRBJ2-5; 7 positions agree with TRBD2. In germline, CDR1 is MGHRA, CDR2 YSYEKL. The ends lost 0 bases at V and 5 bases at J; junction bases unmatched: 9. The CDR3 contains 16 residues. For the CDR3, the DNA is TGCGCCAGCAGCCAAGATCGTTCGGGGGGTTGGGAGACCCAGTACTTC. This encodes CASSQDRSGGWETQYF.

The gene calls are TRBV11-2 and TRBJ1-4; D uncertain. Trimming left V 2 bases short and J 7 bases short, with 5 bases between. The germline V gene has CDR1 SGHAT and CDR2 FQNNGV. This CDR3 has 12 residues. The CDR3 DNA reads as TGTGCCAGCAGCTTAATGGCTGAAAAACTGTTTTTT. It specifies CASSLMAEKLFF.

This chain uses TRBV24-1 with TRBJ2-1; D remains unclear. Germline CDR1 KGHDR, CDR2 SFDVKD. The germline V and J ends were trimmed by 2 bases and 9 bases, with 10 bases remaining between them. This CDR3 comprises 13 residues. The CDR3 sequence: CATSDSLVFEQFF. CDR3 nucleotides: TGTGCCACCAGTGATTCCCTAGTCTTTGAGCAGTTCTTC.

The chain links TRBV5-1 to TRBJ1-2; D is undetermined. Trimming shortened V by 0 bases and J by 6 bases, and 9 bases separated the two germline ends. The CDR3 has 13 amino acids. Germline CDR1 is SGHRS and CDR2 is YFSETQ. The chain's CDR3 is CASSLAVGDGYTF. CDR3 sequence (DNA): TGCGCCAGCAGCTTGGCTGTCGGTGATGGCTACACCTTC.

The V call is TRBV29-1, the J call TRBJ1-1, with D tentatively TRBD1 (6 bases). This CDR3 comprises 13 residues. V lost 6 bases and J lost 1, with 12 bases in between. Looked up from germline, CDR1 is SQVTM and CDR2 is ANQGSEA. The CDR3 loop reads CSVIKDRNTEAFF. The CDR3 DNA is TGCAGCGTGATCAAGGACAGGAACACTGAAGCTTTCTTT.

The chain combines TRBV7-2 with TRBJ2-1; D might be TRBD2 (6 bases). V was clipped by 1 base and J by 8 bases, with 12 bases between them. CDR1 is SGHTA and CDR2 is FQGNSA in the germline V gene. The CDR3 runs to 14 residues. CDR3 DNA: TGTGCCAGCAGCTTAGGTCTAGCGTTCCATGAGCAGTTCTTC. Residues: CASSLGLAFHEQFF.

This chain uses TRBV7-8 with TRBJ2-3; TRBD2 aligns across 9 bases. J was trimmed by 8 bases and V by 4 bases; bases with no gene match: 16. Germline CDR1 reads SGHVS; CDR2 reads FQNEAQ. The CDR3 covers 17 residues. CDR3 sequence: CASSSDPGTSFSTTQYF. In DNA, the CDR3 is TGTGCCAGCAGCTCAGACCCCGGGACTAGCTTTTCGACTACGCAGTATTTT.

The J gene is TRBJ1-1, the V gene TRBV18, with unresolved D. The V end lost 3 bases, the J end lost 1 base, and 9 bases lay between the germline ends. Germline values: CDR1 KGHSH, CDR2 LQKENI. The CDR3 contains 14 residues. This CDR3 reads CASSPAGPNTEAFF. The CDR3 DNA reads TGTGCCAGCTCACCGGCGGGCCCGAACACTGAAGCTTTCTTT.

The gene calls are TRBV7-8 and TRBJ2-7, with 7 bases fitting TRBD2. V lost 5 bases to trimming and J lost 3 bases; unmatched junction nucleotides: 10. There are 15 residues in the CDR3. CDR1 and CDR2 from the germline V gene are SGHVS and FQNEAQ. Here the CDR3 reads CASSQDPSGGYEQYF. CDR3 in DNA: TGTGCCAGCAGCCAAGACCCTAGCGGAGGCTACGAGCAGTACTTC.

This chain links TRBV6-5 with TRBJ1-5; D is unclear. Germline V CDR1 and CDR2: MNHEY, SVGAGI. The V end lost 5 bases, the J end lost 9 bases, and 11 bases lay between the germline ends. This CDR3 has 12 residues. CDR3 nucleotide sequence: TGTGCCAGCAGTAATCGCGCCGGGCCCCAGCATTTT. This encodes CASSNRAGPQHF.

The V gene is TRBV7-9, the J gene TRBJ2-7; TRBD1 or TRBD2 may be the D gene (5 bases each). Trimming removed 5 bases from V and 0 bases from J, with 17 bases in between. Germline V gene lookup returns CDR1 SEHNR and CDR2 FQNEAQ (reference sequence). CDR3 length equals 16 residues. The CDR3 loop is CASSQPRGRSSYEQYF. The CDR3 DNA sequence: TGTGCCAGCAGCCAACCCCGGGGCAGGAGCTCCTACGAGCAGTACTTC.

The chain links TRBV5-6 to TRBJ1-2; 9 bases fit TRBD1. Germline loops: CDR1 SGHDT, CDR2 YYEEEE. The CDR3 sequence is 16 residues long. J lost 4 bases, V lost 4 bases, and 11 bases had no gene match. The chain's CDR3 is CASSIQGAGSGYGYTF. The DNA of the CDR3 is TGTGCCAGCAGCATACAGGGGGCGGGTTCTGGCTATGGCTACACCTTC. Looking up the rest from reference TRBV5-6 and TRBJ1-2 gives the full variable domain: DAGVTQSPTHLIKTRGQQVTLRCSPKSGHDTVSWYQQALGQGPQFIFQYYEEEERQRGNFPDRFSGHQFPNYSSELNVNALLLGDSALYLCASSIQGAGSGYGYTFGSGTRLTVV.

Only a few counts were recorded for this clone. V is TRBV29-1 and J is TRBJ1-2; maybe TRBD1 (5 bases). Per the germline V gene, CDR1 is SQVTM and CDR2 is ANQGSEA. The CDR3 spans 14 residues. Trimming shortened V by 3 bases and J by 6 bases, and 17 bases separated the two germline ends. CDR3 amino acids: CSVDGGVRVNGYTF. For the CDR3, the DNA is TGCAGCGTTGACGGAGGGGTTAGAGTAAATGGCTACACCTTC.

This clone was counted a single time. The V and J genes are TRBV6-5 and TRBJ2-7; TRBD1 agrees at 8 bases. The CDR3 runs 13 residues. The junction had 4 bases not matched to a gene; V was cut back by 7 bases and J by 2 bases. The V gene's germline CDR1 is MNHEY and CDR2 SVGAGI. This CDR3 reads CASKKTGAYEQYF. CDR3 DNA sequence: TGTGCCAGCAAGAAGACAGGGGCCTACGAGCAGTACTTC.

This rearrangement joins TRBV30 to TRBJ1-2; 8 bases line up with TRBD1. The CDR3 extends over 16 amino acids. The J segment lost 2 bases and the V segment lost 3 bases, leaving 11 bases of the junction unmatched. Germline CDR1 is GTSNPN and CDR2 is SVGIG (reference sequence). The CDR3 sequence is CAWRVGGTGTNYGYTF. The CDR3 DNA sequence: TGTGCCTGGAGAGTCGGGGGGACAGGAACAAACTATGGCTACACCTTC.

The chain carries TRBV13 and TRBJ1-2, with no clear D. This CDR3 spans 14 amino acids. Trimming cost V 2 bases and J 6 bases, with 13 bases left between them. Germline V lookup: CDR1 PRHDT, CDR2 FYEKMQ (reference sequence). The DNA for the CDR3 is TGTGCCAGCAGCTTATTTCGGGAGTGGGATGGCTACACCTTC. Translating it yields CASSLFREWDGYTF.

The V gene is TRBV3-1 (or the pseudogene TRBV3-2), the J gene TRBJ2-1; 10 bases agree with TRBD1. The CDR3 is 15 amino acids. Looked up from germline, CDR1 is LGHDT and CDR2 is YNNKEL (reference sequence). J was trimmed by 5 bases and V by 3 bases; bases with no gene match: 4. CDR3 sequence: CASSHSDRGNNEQFF. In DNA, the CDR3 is TGTGCCAGCAGCCACTCGGACAGGGGGAACAATGAGCAGTTCTTC.

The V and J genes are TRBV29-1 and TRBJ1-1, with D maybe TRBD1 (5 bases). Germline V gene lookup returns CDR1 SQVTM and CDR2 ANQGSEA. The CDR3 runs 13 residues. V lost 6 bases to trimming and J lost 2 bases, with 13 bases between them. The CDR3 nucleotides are TGCAGCGTCCTCAGGGCTACAAACACTGAAGCTTTCTTT. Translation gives CSVLRATNTEAFF.

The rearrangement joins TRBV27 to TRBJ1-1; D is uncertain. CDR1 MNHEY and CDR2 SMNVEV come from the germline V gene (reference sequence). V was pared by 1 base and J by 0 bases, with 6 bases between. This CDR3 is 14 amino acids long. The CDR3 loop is CASSLLGLNTEAFF. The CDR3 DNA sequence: TGTGCCAGCAGTTTATTGGGATTGAACACTGAAGCTTTCTTT.

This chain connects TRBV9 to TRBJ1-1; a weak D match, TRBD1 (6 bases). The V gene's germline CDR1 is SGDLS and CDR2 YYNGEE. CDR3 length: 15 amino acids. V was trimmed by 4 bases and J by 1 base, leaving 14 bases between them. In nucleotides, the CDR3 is TGTGCCAGCAGCCCTAGGCAGGGACAGAACACTGAAGCTTTCTTT. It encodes CASSPRQGQNTEAFF.